The clone carrying this TCR beta chain came up many times. The sample comes from a study of T-cell reconstitution after alpha-beta-depleted transplantation in children. The CDR3 sequence is 12 residues long. V lost 5 bases and J lost 4, with 11 bases in between. Germline assignment: CDR1 DFQATT and CDR2 SNEGSKA (reference sequence). Unique molecular identifiers were used in preparing the TCRbeta library. TCRdb re-analysed the PCR reads in MiXCR, keeping a single row per CDR3 protein. The table includes tens of thousands of distinct CDR3 sequences, 5.5% to 7.5% detected once. Sample: PBMCs from the stem cell graft donor, taken from the stem cell graft. The chain has TRBV20-1 and TRBJ1-2; D may be TRBD1 (5 bases). The TCR originated in a human donor who donated a stem cell graft to a child with acute lymphoblastic leukemia. The CDR3, as DNA: TGCAGTGCTCCTGGGGGTTCCTATGGCTACACCTTC. It encodes CSAPGGSYGYTF.